The 23 T cell receptor beta chains listed next were all sequenced from one sample in a study of T cell responses to AZD1222 COVID-19 vaccine. The data were produced by immunoSEQ multiplex PCR, yet TCRdb's version contains in-frame clones alone and is incomplete. The table lists fewer than 200,000 clones, roughly nine tenths of them singletons. The sequences come from peripheral blood, collected on day 0 of MenACWY control vaccination. These TCRs come from an adult in good health.

The chain has TRBV11-3 and TRBJ1-1; 9 bases align to TRBD1. The CDR3 length is 13 residues. Per the germline V gene, CDR1 is SGHNT and CDR2 is YENEEA. With 4 bases clipped from V and 6 bases from J, the junction kept 3 bases outside the gene matches. The CDR3 coding sequence is TGTGCCAGCAGCTCACAGGGGGCCGCTGAAGCTTTCTTT. This codes for CASSSQGAAEAFF.

CDR3 nucleotides: TGTGCCAGCAGCCGGGTGGGACAGATTAGCAATCAGCCCCAGCATTTT. This sequence encodes CASSRVGQISNQPQHF. This rearrangement joins TRBV16 to TRBJ1-5, with 7 bases fitting TRBD1. V shed 4 bases and J 0 bases; nucleotides not matched to a gene: 6. Germline V gives CDR1 KGHSY, CDR2 FQNENV. The CDR3 is made up of 16 amino acids.

There are a few counts of this clone. V usage is TRBV30 and J usage is TRBJ2-7; TRBD1 or TRBD2 may be the D gene (5 bases each). The CDR3 has 15 amino acids. Germline CDR1 GTSNPN, CDR2 SVGIG (reference sequence). Trimming removed 4 bases from V and 2 bases from J, with 18 bases in between. In DNA, the CDR3 is TGTGCCTGGATGGGGCCCCGGGACGGAACCTACGAGCAGTACTTC. The encoded protein is CAWMGPRDGTYEQYF.

The chain recombines TRBV14 with TRBJ1-3, with D tentatively TRBD1 (5 bases). The CDR3 has 13 amino acids. From germline, CDR1 is SGHDN and CDR2 FVKESK. V was trimmed by 6 bases and J by 5 bases, leaving 11 bases between them. The CDR3 sequence: CASSRTGRNTIYF. CDR3 nucleotides: TGTGCCAGCAGTCGGACGGGACGAAACACCATATATTTT.

V and J are TRBV7-3 and TRBJ2-1; D is perhaps TRBD1 (5 bases). Germline V lookup: CDR1 SGHTA, CDR2 FQGTGA. With 8 bases removed from V and 0 bases from J, the gap between germline ends came to 23 bases. The length of the CDR3 is 18 residues. CDR3 protein: CASAPLGRAGSSYNEQFF. The CDR3 region has the DNA TGTGCCAGCGCCCCTCTCGGCAGGGCTGGAAGCTCCTACAATGAGCAGTTCTTC.

Of note for this clone: At the DNA level, this CDR3 is encoded by other sequences in the same sample as well. The J gene is TRBJ2-4, the V gene TRBV9; D unclear. The V end was cut by 0 bases, the J end by 0 bases, with 1 base between. There are 13 residues in the CDR3. Germline V gives CDR1 SGDLS, CDR2 YYNGEE. The CDR3 DNA follows: TGTGCCAGCAGCGTAGGAGCCAAAAACATTCAGTACTTC. It yields the protein CASSVGAKNIQYF.

The chain combines TRBV30 with TRBJ2-5; tentative D call: TRBD2 (5 bases). CDR1 GTSNPN and CDR2 SVGIG come from the germline V gene (reference sequence). The CDR3 extends over 13 amino acids. Trimming shortened V by 0 bases and J by 1 base, and 6 bases separated the two germline ends. CDR3 loop: CAWSVGAQETQYF. CDR3 nucleotides: TGTGCCTGGAGTGTGGGAGCCCAAGAGACCCAGTACTTC. Full variable domain (rest looked up from reference TRBV30 and TRBJ2-5): SQTIHQWPATLVQPVGSPLSLECTVEGTSNPNLYWYRQAAGRGLQLLFYSVGIGQISSEVPQNLSASRPQDRQFILSSKKLLLSDSGFYLCAWSVGAQETQYFGPGTRLLVL.

The J gene is TRBJ2-7, the V gene TRBV5-1, with 10 bases matching TRBD2. Germline V gene data show CDR1 as SGHRS and CDR2 as YFSETQ. This CDR3 region has 15 residues. V lost 0 bases to trimming and J lost 3 bases; unmatched junction nucleotides: 3. The chain's CDR3 is CASSLALAGVYEQYF. The CDR3 nucleotides read TGCGCCAGCAGCTTGGCTCTAGCGGGAGTCTACGAGCAGTACTTC.

V usage is TRBV27 and J usage is TRBJ2-2; D may be TRBD1 (5 bases). Per germline, CDR1 MNHEY and CDR2 SMNVEV (reference sequence). V lost 5 bases to trimming and J lost 0 bases, with 10 bases between them. The CDR3 has 15 amino acids. The CDR3 nucleotides read TGTGCCAGCAGTAGGGGCCGAGCGAACACCGGGGAGCTGTTTTTT. Residues: CASSRGRANTGELFF.

The J gene is TRBJ2-1, the V gene TRBV29-1; TRBD2 matches 11 bases. Germline V gives CDR1 SQVTM, CDR2 ANQGSEA. The length of the CDR3 is 17 residues. V gave up 5 bases and J gave up 0 bases; unmatched junction bases: 9. This CDR3 is CSVRVAGGGSSYNEQFF. CDR3 DNA sequence: TGCAGCGTTCGAGTAGCGGGAGGGGGAAGCTCCTACAATGAGCAGTTCTTC.

The V call is TRBV6-5, the J call TRBJ1-4; D is perhaps TRBD1 (5 bases). This CDR3 contains 14 residues. The germline gives CDR1 MNHEY, CDR2 SVGAGI. V dropped 6 bases and J dropped 0 bases, with 8 bases sitting between them. The chain's CDR3 is CASRSTATNEKLFF. CDR3 bases: TGTGCCAGCAGATCGACAGCAACTAATGAAAAACTGTTTTTT.

This clone was seen only once. The V gene is TRBV28, the J gene TRBJ1-6; D remains ambiguous. This CDR3 is 15 amino acids long. Looked up from germline, CDR1 is MDHEN and CDR2 is SYDVKM. V lost 5 bases and J lost 5, with 13 bases in between. CDR3 DNA: TGTGCCAGCAGTCTTTCTGCCGGGGATAATTCACCCCTCCACTTT. Translating gives CASSLSAGDNSPLHF. Using reference TRBV28 and TRBJ1-6 for the parts outside the CDR3, the full variable domain is DVKVTQSSRYLVKRTGEKVFLECVQDMDHENMFWYRQDPGLGLRLIYFSYDVKMKEKGDIPEGYSVSREKKERFSLILESASTNQTSMYLCASSLSAGDNSPLHFGNGTRLTVT.

The V and J genes are TRBV7-8 and TRBJ2-5, with TRBD2 matching 7 bases. The CDR3 consists of 17 residues. Unmatched junction bases numbered 9, after V lost 0 bases and J lost 2 bases. From germline, CDR1 is SGHVS and CDR2 FQNEAQ. The CDR3 reads CASSLALSAGGQETQYF. CDR3 sequence (DNA): TGTGCCAGCAGCTTAGCGTTGAGCGCCGGGGGGCAAGAGACCCAGTACTTC.

The chain links TRBV6-2 or TRBV6-3 to TRBJ2-7, with D possibly matching TRBD1 (5 bases). Deletions cut 3 bases from V and 3 bases from J, with 12 bases between. Germline V CDR1 and CDR2: MNHEY, SVGEGT. CDR3 length equals 14 residues. CDR3 protein: CASSYSGRVYEQYF. Written as DNA, the CDR3 is TGTGCCAGCAGTTATAGTGGCAGGGTCTACGAGCAGTACTTC.

This chain joins TRBV7-6 and TRBJ2-1; 11 positions match TRBD2. CDR1 SGHVS and CDR2 FNYEAQ come from the germline V gene. V lost 5 bases and J lost 6; bases outside the gene matches: 9. The CDR3 consists of 16 residues. The CDR3 reads CASSLNTGTSGNEQFF. In DNA form, the CDR3 reads TGTGCCAGCAGCCTAAACACCGGGACTAGCGGCAATGAGCAGTTCTTC. Using reference TRBV7-6 and TRBJ2-1 for the parts outside the CDR3, the full variable domain is GAGVSQSPRYKVTKRGQDVALRCDPISGHVSLYWYRQALGQGPEFLTYFNYEAQQDKSGLPNDRFSAERPEGSISTLTIQRTEQRDSAMYRCASSLNTGTSGNEQFFGPGTRLTVL.

The V and J genes are TRBV7-8 and TRBJ2-3; D gene uncertain. The CDR3 is made up of 14 amino acids. The germline V and J ends were trimmed by 1 base and 6 bases, with 11 bases remaining between them. CDR1 and CDR2 from the germline V gene are SGHVS and FQNEAQ. The CDR3 bases are TGTGCCAGCAGCTTAGTTGACACCGGGGATACGCAGTATTTT. It is translated as CASSLVDTGDTQYF.

This clone was seen only once. CDR3 bases: TGTGCCAGTAGCCAGGGACAGGGGATTAATGAAAAACTGTTTTTT. Protein: CASSQGQGINEKLFF. The rearrangement uses TRBV19 and TRBJ1-4, with TRBD1 matching over 10 bases. CDR1 is LNHDA and CDR2 is SQIVND in the germline V gene (reference sequence). V gave up 6 bases and J gave up 4 bases; unmatched junction bases: 5. The CDR3 length is 15 residues.

The J gene is TRBJ2-7, the V gene TRBV19; D may be TRBD1 or TRBD2 (5 bases each). Trimming cost V 3 bases and J 3 bases, with 15 bases left between them. Germline V gene lookup returns CDR1 LNHDA and CDR2 SQIVND (reference sequence). The length of the CDR3 is 15 residues. The DNA for the CDR3 is TGTGCCAGTAGTATGGATTTACGTGGGGGCTACGAGCAGTACTTC. Protein sequence: CASSMDLRGGYEQYF.

This clone was recorded once. One end of the junction fails to match germline, which may point to a read error. The rearrangement joins TRBV24-1 to TRBJ1-5; unclear D gene. Germline assignment: CDR1 KGHDR and CDR2 SFDVKD. This CDR3 is built from 12 residues. CDR3 amino acids: CATSDSNRPQHF. DNA for the CDR3: TGTGCCACCAGTGACAGCAATCGGCCCCAGCATTTT.

V is TRBV15 and J is TRBJ1-2; D possibly corresponds to TRBD1 (6 bases). The V end lost 3 bases, the J end lost 1 base, and 18 bases lay between the germline ends. The CDR3 consists of 17 residues. Germline assignment: CDR1 LNHNV and CDR2 YYDKDF (reference sequence). CDR3 region: CATSRTQGWGVNYGYTF. DNA for the CDR3: TGTGCCACCAGCAGGACACAGGGTTGGGGTGTTAACTATGGCTACACCTTC.

The V gene is TRBV4-2, the J gene TRBJ1-2, with D uncertain. This CDR3 has 15 amino acids. V was cut by 0 bases and J by 0 bases, with 8 bases left in between. Per the germline V gene, CDR1 is LGHNA and CDR2 is YNFKEQ. CDR3 bases: TGTGCCAGCAGCCAAGATCGGGGAACTAACTATGGCTACACCTTC. Residues: CASSQDRGTNYGYTF.

The chain links TRBV7-2 to TRBJ2-6; 9 bases align to TRBD1. There are 16 residues in the CDR3. Trimming took 3 bases from V and 1 from J; bases not matched to a gene: 1. In germline, CDR1 is SGHTA, CDR2 FQGNSA. In DNA form, the CDR3 reads TGTGCCAGCAGCTTGGGACAGGGTTCTGGGGCCAACGTCCTGACTTTC. It translates to CASSLGQGSGANVLTF.

The gene calls are TRBV27 and TRBJ1-4; D ambiguous. Per the germline V gene, CDR1 is MNHEY and CDR2 is SMNVEV (reference sequence). The germline V and J ends were trimmed by 6 bases and 8 bases, with 19 bases remaining between them. This CDR3 is built from 15 residues. The CDR3 sequence: CASSPWTAVGEKLFF. In DNA form, the CDR3 reads TGTGCCAGCAGCCCCTGGACGGCCGTGGGGGAAAAACTGTTTTTT.